Listed below are T cell receptor beta chains from one sample, sequenced in a study of radiotherapy plus CTLA-4 blockade in lung cancer. Here immunoSEQ multiplex PCR was the method, and the copy in TCRdb shows in-frame clones only, minus some. Of some 120,000 clones listed, more than 75% were seen once; the top ten hold 3% to 4%. The sample in question was peripheral blood, obtained from a patient treated with radiotherapy plus ipilimumab. Receptors originate from a human donor with non-small cell lung cancer that progressed on radiotherapy plus ipilimumab. Some clones in this sample may be carry-over from other donors' samples. CDR3s leave out the opening cysteine and the closing phenylalanine or tryptophan. D genes are given only for firm matches.

TRBV5-5,TRBD1,TRBJ2-5,ASSSYPTGTDQETQY
TRBV2,TRBD1,TRBJ2-7,ASREDRGQEEQY
TRBV27,TRBD1,TRBJ2-3,ASRPDRGRDTQY
TRBV5-4,.,TRBJ2-3,ASSLAGRGTDTQY
TRBV4-1,.,TRBJ1-5,ASSHVGVRAGQPQH
TRBV7-3,.,TRBJ2-3,ASSLAGSTDTQY
TRBV12-5,.,TRBJ1-1,ASKIPMNTEAF
TRBV14,.,TRBJ1-1,ASSPHLTGLMNTEAF
TRBV28,.,TRBJ1-3,ASGTASGNTIY
TRBV4-3,.,TRBJ1-4,ASSQGYRATNEKLF
TRBV9,.,TRBJ2-7,ASSVAGSEQY
TRBV7-9,.,TRBJ2-6,AMPSYAGANVLT
TRBV4-3,TRBD1,TRBJ2-1,ASSQDPQGASYNEQF
TRBV13,.,TRBJ1-3,ASSLGAGIGNTIY
TRBV5-6,.,TRBJ1-2,ASSFSDEYGYT
TRBV6-5,TRBD2,TRBJ2-3,ASSSLAGISTDTQY
TRBV19,TRBD2,TRBJ2-1,ASNVVAGGPNEQF
TRBV7-3,.,TRBJ2-7,ASSNLYRDSYEQY
TRBV4-3,TRBD1,TRBJ2-1,ASSQLPGQGAKQF
TRBV6-4,TRBD1,TRBJ2-7,ASSRPGQGAREQY
TRBV15,.,TRBJ1-1,ATSRDKWPEAF
TRBV4-2,.,TRBJ2-3,ASRSGHSTDTQY
TRBV2,.,TRBJ1-2,ASSSETAH
TRBV19,.,TRBJ1-2,ASGSPNYGYT
TRBV4-1,TRBD1,TRBJ2-4,ASSQVAGGSGLAKNIQY
TRBV6-5,TRBD2,TRBJ2-1,ASSYLSGGGYNEQF
TRBV6-1,.,TRBJ1-4,ASSSQVATNEKLF
TRBV14,TRBD1,TRBJ2-7,ASTRTGGEQY
TRBV11-2,TRBD2,TRBJ2-3,ASSLFLAGVLDTQY
TRBV11-2,TRBD1,TRBJ1-6,ASSSPPGTGHSPLH
TRBV7-3,.,TRBJ2-2,ATAEGSNTGELF
TRBV28,.,TRBJ1-1,ASSYQARIPEAF
TRBV7-2,.,TRBJ2-7,ASSPWTPPEQY
TRBV7-2,TRBD1,TRBJ2-1,ASSLGQGFYNEQF
TRBV7-9,TRBD1,TRBJ1-2,ASSFPLGRGQGVNYGYT
TRBV6-1,.,TRBJ2-5,AFRVAGQETQY
TRBV12-5,TRBD1,TRBJ1-6,ASGHPPGQGNSPLH
TRBV29-1,.,TRBJ1-4,SVAPAGTNEKLF
TRBV28,.,TRBJ1-4,ASSGDGQNEKLF
TRBV18,.,TRBJ1-6,ASSPGTDNSPLH
TRBV7-9,.,TRBJ2-3,ASSPDFWATSTDTQY
TRBV7-2,.,TRBJ2-1,ASSTMSGLIYNEQF
TRBV11-2,.,TRBJ1-2,ASKSPNYGYT
TRBV7-2,.,TRBJ1-1,ASSLQGGTEAF
TRBV5-5,.,TRBJ1-1,ASSSAGSGDTEAF